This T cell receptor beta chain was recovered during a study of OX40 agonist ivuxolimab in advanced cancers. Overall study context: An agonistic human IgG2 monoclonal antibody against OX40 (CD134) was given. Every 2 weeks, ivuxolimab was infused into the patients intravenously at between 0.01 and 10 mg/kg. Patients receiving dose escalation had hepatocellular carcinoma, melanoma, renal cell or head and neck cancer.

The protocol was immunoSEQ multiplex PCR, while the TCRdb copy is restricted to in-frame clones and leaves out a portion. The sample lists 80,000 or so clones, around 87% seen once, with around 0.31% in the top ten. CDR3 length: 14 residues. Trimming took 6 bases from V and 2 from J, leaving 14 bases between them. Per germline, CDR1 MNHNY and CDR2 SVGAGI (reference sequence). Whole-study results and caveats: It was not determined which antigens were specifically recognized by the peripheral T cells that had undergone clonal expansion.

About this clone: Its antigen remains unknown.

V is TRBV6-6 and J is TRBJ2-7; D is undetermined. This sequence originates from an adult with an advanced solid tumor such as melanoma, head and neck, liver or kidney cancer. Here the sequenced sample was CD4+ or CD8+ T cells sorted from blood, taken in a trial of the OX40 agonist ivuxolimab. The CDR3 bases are TGTGCCAGCAGGTCCCCCGGCGGTCCCTACGAGCAGTACTTC. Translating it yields CASRSPGGPYEQYF.